This T cell receptor beta chain was identified during a study of identical twins. The study's findings and limits: Within twin pairs, the out-of-frame alpha sequences they shared showed excess low generation probability.

Each CDR3 protein gets one entry after TCRdb re-called the 5' RACE reads with MiXCR. In the table there are roughly 720,000 distinct CDR3 sequences, 15% to 20% of which are singletons. This clonotype was recorded a few times. The antigen remains undetermined. This sample was also put to use in a study of T cells expressing NK-cell markers. As that study records: The TCR beta repertoires originated in sorted CD3+CD56+NKG2C+, CD3+CD56+NKG2C- and CD3+CD56-NKG2C+ T cells. Dominance of the CD3+CD56-NKG2C+ fraction by these clonotypes also held in a handful of donors.

The sample comprised PBMCs. This receptor was obtained from a woman aged 18-29 years in good health.

In nucleotides, the CDR3 is TGTGCCAGCAGACCGGGACAGGGGGTAGATACGCAGTATTTT. Translation: CASRPGQGVDTQYF. This rearrangement joins TRBV12-3 or TRBV12-4 to TRBJ2-3; 11 nucleotides line up with TRBD1. The CDR3 has 14 residues. V gave up 6 bases and J gave up 5 bases; unmatched junction bases: 4.